This T cell receptor beta chain was retrieved from a study of OX40 agonist ivuxolimab in advanced cancers. Broader study findings: Expanded clones tended on average to be more numerous among CD8+ T cells than CD4+. Expanded peripheral T cells had an undetermined antigen specificity. It was also the case that some nonresponders had low normalized T-cell clonal expansion. Dose levels from 0.1 to 3.0 mg/kg saw CD4+ and CD8+ blood T cells expand clonally by week 6.

Produced via immunoSEQ multiplex PCR; TCRdb's table is partial and in-frame only. The sample yields roughly 80,000 clones, about 94% seen once. As regards this clone: Its antigen is unknown.

CDR3 length: 15 amino acids. Per the germline V gene, CDR1 is SGDLS and CDR2 is YYNGEE. V lost 3 bases and J lost 2; bases outside the gene matches: 5. The source material was CD4+ or CD8+ T cells sorted from blood, sampled in a trial of the OX40 agonist ivuxolimab. The J gene is TRBJ2-3, the V gene TRBV9, with 8 bases identical to TRBD1. The TCR was taken from an adult with an advanced solid tumor such as melanoma, head and neck, liver or kidney cancer. In nucleotides, the CDR3 is TGTGCCAGCAGCGCGACAGGGGCCTTCACAGATACGCAGTATTTT. It specifies CASSATGAFTDTQYF.